Listed here are 29 T cell receptor beta chains from one sample, sequenced in a study of cytomegalovirus exposure and HLA in healthy donors. Here immunoSEQ multiplex PCR was the method, and the copy in TCRdb shows in-frame clones only, minus some. The data contain about 140,000 clones, roughly 86% of them singletons. The sample was PBMCs. The receptor set was obtained from a woman younger than 45 in good health and CMV-seronegative.

The chain combines TRBV11-2 with TRBJ2-1, with unresolved D. This CDR3 comprises 12 residues. Trimming pared 1 base from V and 12 bases from J, leaving 10 bases between. Germline CDR1 is SGHAT and CDR2 is FQNNGV. CDR3 sequence (DNA): TGTGCCAGCAGCTTAGCGCTCTCAGGGCAGTTCTTC. Translated: CASSLALSGQFF.

The DNA of the CDR3 is TGTGCCAGCAGTTCCGGACAGGTGATCGGAAACACCATATATTTT. This translates into CASSSGQVIGNTIYF. The rearrangement uses TRBV6-5 and TRBJ1-3; TRBD1 matches 7 bases. Germline CDR1 and CDR2: MNHEY and SVGAGI. The V segment lost 4 bases and the J segment 4 bases; nucleotides outside the gene matches: 7. The CDR3 has 15 residues.

The rearrangement links TRBV7-9 to TRBJ1-3; 8 nucleotides match TRBD1. This CDR3 region has 15 residues. Germline V gene sequence: CDR1 SEHNR, CDR2 FQNEAQ (reference sequence). Germline trimming cut 5 bases from V and 4 bases from J; bases unmatched to any gene: 7. The CDR3 sequence: CASSPGQGEGNTIYF. The CDR3 nucleotides are TGTGCCAGCAGCCCTGGACAGGGAGAAGGAAACACCATATATTTT.

The rearrangement uses TRBV1 and TRBJ2-2; the table gives TRBD2 as D, unverified against the DNA. TRBV1 is deemed a pseudogene. CDR3 length equals 16 residues. The CDR3 sequence is CTSSQDTGKCSGELFF. As DNA, the CDR3 is TGCACCAGCAGCCAAGATACGGGTAAGTGTTCCGGGGAGCTGTTTTTT.

The genes are TRBV6-6 and TRBJ1-2; 9 bases are a match to TRBD1. Trimming at V came to 2 bases and at J to 1 base, leaving 2 bases not matched to a gene. Per the germline V gene, CDR1 is MNHNY and CDR2 is SVGAGI (reference sequence). The CDR3 consists of 15 residues. CDR3: CASSYGGQGNYGYTF. CDR3 nucleotides: TGTGCCAGCAGTTACGGGGGACAGGGTAACTATGGCTACACCTTC.

The gene calls are TRBV30 and TRBJ1-4; possible D gene TRBD1, 6 bases. The CDR3 is 14 amino acids. Looked up from germline, CDR1 is GTSNPN and CDR2 is SVGIG (reference sequence). Trimming shortened V by 6 bases and J by 7 bases, and 18 bases separated the two germline ends. CDR3 bases: TGTGCCTGCCCCGGAACAGGGAAGGGTGAAAAACTGTTTTTT. It is translated as CACPGTGKGEKLFF.

V is TRBV7-2 and J is TRBJ1-2; the match to TRBD1 covers 8 bases. Germline assignment: CDR1 SGHTA and CDR2 FQGNSA. J was trimmed by 7 bases and V by 5 bases; bases with no gene match: 3. The CDR3 runs to 12 residues. The CDR3 loop reads CASSAGTGGYTF. The CDR3, as DNA: TGTGCCAGCAGCGCCGGGACAGGTGGCTACACCTTC.

This sequence joins TRBV6-5 and TRBJ1-2; maybe TRBD1 (6 bases). The germline CDR1 and CDR2 sequences are MNHEY and SVGAGI. The V end was cut by 6 bases, the J end by 7 bases, with 15 bases between. The CDR3 covers 13 residues. The CDR3 region is CASRQGLVSGYTF. CDR3 nucleotide sequence: TGTGCCAGCAGACAGGGCCTGGTGTCTGGCTACACCTTC.

Only a few counts were recorded for this clone. The rearrangement uses TRBV5-1 and TRBJ1-1; no reliable D call. CDR1 is SGHRS, CDR2 YFSETQ, per germline. The CDR3 is 13 residues long. V dropped 0 bases and J dropped 1 base, with 4 bases sitting between them. CDR3 bases: TGCGCCAGCAGCTTGGCGTGGAACACTGAAGCTTTCTTT. As protein: CASSLAWNTEAFF.

The rearrangement joins TRBV5-6 to TRBJ2-3, with D perhaps matching TRBD2 (5 bases). The CDR3 extends over 16 amino acids. In germline, CDR1 is SGHDT, CDR2 YYEEEE. The germline V and J ends were trimmed by 3 bases and 0 bases, with 14 bases remaining between them. CDR3 sequence (DNA): TGTGCCAGCAGCTCAAAGCGGACGGGTAGCACAGATACGCAGTATTTT. Amino acids: CASSSKRTGSTDTQYF.

V and J are TRBV28 and TRBJ1-2, with unresolved D. CDR3 length: 12 residues. Looked up from germline, CDR1 is MDHEN and CDR2 is SYDVKM. V shed 5 bases and J shed 7 bases, with 11 bases lying between them. The CDR3 DNA is TGTGCCAGCAGTGCGCGACGGGTTGGCTACACCTTC. The encoded protein is CASSARRVGYTF.

This clone appeared a single time. The rearrangement uses TRBV4-1 and TRBJ2-1; 7 nucleotides agree with TRBD1. Germline trimming cut 1 base from V and 9 bases from J; bases unmatched to any gene: 3. CDR3 size: 13 residues. Germline V gene sequence: CDR1 MGHRA, CDR2 YSYEKL. This CDR3 reads CASSQAQGFEQFF. CDR3 in DNA: TGCGCCAGCAGCCAAGCACAGGGGTTTGAGCAGTTCTTC.

This rearrangement joins TRBV5-1 to TRBJ2-1, with 8 bases matching TRBD2. Germline V lookup: CDR1 SGHRS, CDR2 YFSETQ. J gave up 9 bases and V 2 bases, and 4 bases lay outside the gene matches. This CDR3 is 13 amino acids long. CDR3 coding DNA: TGCGCCAGCAGCTTCTGGACTAGCAGTGAGCAGTTCTTC. Residues: CASSFWTSSEQFF.

CDR3 nucleotide sequence: TGTGCCATCAGCCGGACGGGAGGTGGTATGGCCCAGCATTTT. Protein: CAISRTGGGMAQHF. The chain is built from TRBV10-3 and TRBJ1-5; D remains ambiguous. Germline V lookup: CDR1 ENHRY, CDR2 SYGVKD. The CDR3 loop spans 14 amino acids. Trimming took off 6 bases at V and 11 bases at J, with 20 bases between the two ends.

The chain couples TRBV7-3 to TRBJ2-1, with D unresolved. V was shortened by 5 bases and J by 9 bases, with 17 bases between the two germline ends. Looked up from germline, CDR1 is SGHTA and CDR2 is FQGTGA. CDR3 length: 14 amino acids. The CDR3 loop reads CASSPTPSPAEQFF. The CDR3 DNA follows: TGTGCCAGCAGCCCGACTCCCTCCCCGGCTGAGCAGTTCTTC. Looking up the rest from reference TRBV7-3 and TRBJ2-1 gives the full variable domain: GAGVSQTPSNKVTEKGKYVELRCDPISGHTALYWYRQSLGQGPEFLIYFQGTGAADDSGLPNDRFFAVRPEGSVSTLKIQRTERGDSAVYLCASSPTPSPAEQFFGPGTRLTVL.

The rearrangement links TRBV10-3 to TRBJ2-7; 9 nucleotides line up with TRBD1. Germline CDR1 reads ENHRY; CDR2 reads SYGVKD. The CDR3 sequence is 14 residues long. The J segment lost 2 bases and the V segment lost 6 bases, leaving 5 bases of the junction unmatched. The CDR3 DNA reads TGTGCCATCAGCCCGGGACAGGGACCCTACGAGCAGTACTTC. Translation: CAISPGQGPYEQYF.

V usage is TRBV6-5 and J usage is TRBJ1-2; TRBD1 agrees at 10 bases. Trimming cost V 2 bases and J 4 bases; bases outside gene matches: 7. This CDR3 has 16 amino acids. Looked up from germline, CDR1 is MNHEY and CDR2 is SVGAGI. The chain's CDR3 is CASSYGTGASGYGYTF. CDR3 sequence (DNA): TGTGCCAGCAGTTACGGGACAGGGGCGAGTGGCTATGGCTACACCTTC.

This clone was observed a handful of times. This chain joins TRBV5-4 and TRBJ1-6; D is ambiguous. Trimming removed 3 bases from V and 8 bases from J, with 9 bases in between. Germline CDR1 reads SGHNT; CDR2 reads YYREEE (reference sequence). The CDR3 has 13 amino acids. The CDR3 sequence: CASSSMGDSPLHF. The CDR3 nucleotides read TGTGCCAGCAGCTCAATGGGCGATTCACCCCTCCACTTT. The full variable domain, with the rest looked up from reference TRBV5-4 and TRBJ1-6, is ETGVTQSPTHLIKTRGQQVTLRCSSQSGHNTVSWYQQALGQGPQFIFQYYREEENGRGNFPPRFSGLQFPNYSSELNVNALELDDSALYLCASSSMGDSPLHFGNGTRLTVT.

This chain links TRBV5-1 with TRBJ1-1; D ambiguous. The germline V and J ends were trimmed by 2 bases and 0 bases, with 5 bases remaining between them. This CDR3 is 13 amino acids long. In germline, CDR1 is SGHRS, CDR2 YFSETQ. DNA for the CDR3: TGCGCCAGCAGCTTAAACATGAACACTGAAGCTTTCTTT. As protein: CASSLNMNTEAFF. Full variable domain (remainder filled in from reference TRBV5-1 and TRBJ1-1): KAGVTQTPRYLIKTRGQQVTLSCSPISGHRSVSWYQQTPGQGLQFLFEYFSETQRNKGNFPGRFSGRQFSNSRSEMNVSTLELGDSALYLCASSLNMNTEAFFGQGTRLTVV.

This clone was found once. V and J are TRBV13 and TRBJ1-6, with D unclear. The germline V and J ends were trimmed by 4 bases and 10 bases, with 11 bases remaining between them. The CDR3 totals 13 residues. Germline-derived CDR1 and CDR2 are PRHDT and FYEKMQ (reference sequence). The CDR3 loop reads CASSSAGESPLHF. CDR3 DNA sequence: TGTGCCAGCAGCTCCGCGGGAGAGTCACCCCTCCACTTT.

J is TRBJ1-4 and V is TRBV2, with TRBD1 as a possible D gene (5 bases). Trimming took 9 bases from V and 3 from J, leaving 11 bases between them. Germline V gene lookup returns CDR1 SNHLY and CDR2 FYNNEI. The CDR3 is made up of 13 amino acids. The CDR3 is CASSGTANEKLFF. The CDR3 DNA reads as TGTGCCAGTTCCGGGACTGCTAATGAAAAACTGTTTTTT.

V usage is TRBV10-3 and J usage is TRBJ2-3; a weak D match, TRBD1 (6 bases). This CDR3 has 15 residues. The germline V gene encodes CDR1 ENHRY and CDR2 SYGVKD. With 11 bases removed from V and 1 base from J, the gap between germline ends came to 19 bases. In DNA, the CDR3 is TGTGCCTCCCTCAAGGGGCCAGGGGGCACAGATACGCAGTATTTT. It specifies CASLKGPGGTDTQYF.

The rearrangement uses TRBV2 and TRBJ2-7, with D uncertain. The CDR3 totals 14 residues. CDR1 SNHLY and CDR2 FYNNEI come from the germline V gene. The V and J ends lost 4 bases and 5 bases respectively, with 15 bases between them. The CDR3, as DNA: TGTGCCAGCAGTGGGCGCAGGTCGCTTAACGAGCAGTACTTC. It specifies CASSGRRSLNEQYF.

Of note for this clone: The sample has other DNA sequences that encode this CDR3 too. This chain connects TRBV27 to TRBJ1-5; tentative D call: TRBD1 (5 bases). The germline V gene has CDR1 MNHEY and CDR2 SMNVEV (reference sequence). The CDR3 is 13 amino acids. V shed 5 bases and J shed 2 bases, with 7 bases lying between them. CDR3 amino acids: CASSPGGNQPQHF. CDR3 nucleotides: TGTGCCAGCAGTCCGGGGGGCAATCAGCCCCAGCATTTT.

V gene TRBV25-1 combines with J gene TRBJ1-1; D is possibly TRBD1 (6 bases). CDR1 and CDR2 from the germline V gene are MGHDK and SYGVNS. V was shortened by 4 bases and J by 3 bases, with 18 bases between the two germline ends. The CDR3 has 16 residues. The CDR3, as DNA: TGTGCCAGCAGTGGGTTTACAGGGAGTGGAGACACTGAAGCTTTCTTT. Amino acids: CASSGFTGSGDTEAFF.

This sequence joins TRBV5-1 and TRBJ1-1; D call uncertain. The CDR3 loop spans 15 amino acids. Germline V gene lookup returns CDR1 SGHRS and CDR2 YFSETQ. V lost 1 base, J lost 1 base, and 11 bases lay in between. In DNA, the CDR3 is TGCGCCAGCAGCTTGTCTCTGGCAGGGAACACTGAAGCTTTCTTT. Protein sequence: CASSLSLAGNTEAFF.

The chain employs TRBV7-2 and TRBJ2-2, with 8 bases that match TRBD2. V was pared by 2 bases and J by 2 bases, with 4 bases of the junction left unmatched. CDR1 is SGHTA and CDR2 is FQGNSA in the germline V gene. CDR3 length: 16 residues. CDR3 sequence reads: CASSLTGTRNTGELFF. CDR3 sequence (DNA): TGTGCCAGCAGCTTAACCGGGACTAGAAACACCGGGGAGCTGTTTTTT. The entire variable domain, with the rest obtained from reference TRBV7-2 and TRBJ2-2, is as follows: GAGVSQSPSNKVTEKGKDVELRCDPISGHTALYWYRQSLGQGLEFLIYFQGNSAPDKSGLPSDRFSAERTGGSVSTLTIQRTQQEDSAVYLCASSLTGTRNTGELFFGEGSRLTVL.

The rearrangement uses TRBV6-5 and TRBJ2-3; 10 bases are shared with TRBD2. Germline loops: CDR1 MNHEY, CDR2 SVGAGI. V was pared by 8 bases and J by 0 bases, with 2 bases of the junction left unmatched. This CDR3 has 14 residues. CDR3 region: CASQRGGSTDTQYF. The CDR3 DNA reads as TGTGCCAGCCAGCGGGGGGGAAGCACAGATACGCAGTATTTT.

The CDR3 reads CASSLVPRDTNSPLHF. CDR3 bases: TGCGCCAGCAGCTTGGTCCCTCGGGACACTAATTCACCCCTCCACTTT. The chain combines TRBV5-1 with TRBJ1-6; TRBD1 might be the D (6 bases). V gave up 0 bases and J gave up 6 bases, with 13 bases separating them. The CDR3 covers 16 residues. Germline V gene data show CDR1 as SGHRS and CDR2 as YFSETQ.